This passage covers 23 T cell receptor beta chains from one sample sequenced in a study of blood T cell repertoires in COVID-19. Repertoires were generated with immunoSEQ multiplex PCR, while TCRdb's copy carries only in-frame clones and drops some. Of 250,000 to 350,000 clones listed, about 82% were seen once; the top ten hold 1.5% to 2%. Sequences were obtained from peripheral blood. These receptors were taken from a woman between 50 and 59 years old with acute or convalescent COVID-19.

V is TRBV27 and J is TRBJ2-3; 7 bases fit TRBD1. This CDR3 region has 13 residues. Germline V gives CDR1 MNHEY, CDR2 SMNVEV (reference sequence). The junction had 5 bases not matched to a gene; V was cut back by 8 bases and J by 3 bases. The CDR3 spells CASVDRATDTQYF. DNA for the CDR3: TGTGCCAGCGTAGACAGGGCTACAGATACGCAGTATTTT.

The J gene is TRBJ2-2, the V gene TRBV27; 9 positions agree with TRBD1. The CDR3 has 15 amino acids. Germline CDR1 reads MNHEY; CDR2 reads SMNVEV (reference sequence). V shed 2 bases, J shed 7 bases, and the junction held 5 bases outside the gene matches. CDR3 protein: CASSLVQGANGELFF. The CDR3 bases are TGTGCCAGCAGTTTAGTACAGGGGGCTAACGGGGAGCTGTTTTTT.

The CDR3 region is CASSFVSGQTGSSPLHF. DNA of the CDR3: TGTGCCAGCAGTTTCGTGTCAGGCCAAACGGGGAGTTCACCCCTCCACTTT. The rearrangement joins TRBV28 to TRBJ1-6; D is unclear. The V gene lost 3 bases and the J gene lost 9 bases, with 21 bases spanning the gap. Germline CDR1 reads MDHEN; CDR2 reads SYDVKM. CDR3 size: 17 residues.

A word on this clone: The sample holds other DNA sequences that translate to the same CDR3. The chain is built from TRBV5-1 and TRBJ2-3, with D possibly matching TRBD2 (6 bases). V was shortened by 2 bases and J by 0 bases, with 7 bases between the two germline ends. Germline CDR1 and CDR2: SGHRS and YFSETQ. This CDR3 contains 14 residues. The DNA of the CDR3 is TGCGCCAGCAGCTTTAGCGGAAGCACAGATACGCAGTATTTT. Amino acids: CASSFSGSTDTQYF.

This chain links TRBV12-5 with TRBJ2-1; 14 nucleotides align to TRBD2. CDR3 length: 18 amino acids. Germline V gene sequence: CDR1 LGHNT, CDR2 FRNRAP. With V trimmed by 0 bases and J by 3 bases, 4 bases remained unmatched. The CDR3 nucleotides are TGTGCTAGTGGTTTGGTACTGACTAGCGGGAGGGTCTACAATGAGCAGTTCTTC. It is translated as CASGLVLTSGRVYNEQFF.

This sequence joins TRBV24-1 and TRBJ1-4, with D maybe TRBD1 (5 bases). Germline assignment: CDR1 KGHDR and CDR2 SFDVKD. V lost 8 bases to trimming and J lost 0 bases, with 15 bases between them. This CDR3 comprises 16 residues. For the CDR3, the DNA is TGTGCCACCACCCCTAGGACATCTCCAACTAATGAAAAACTGTTTTTT. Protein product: CATTPRTSPTNEKLFF.

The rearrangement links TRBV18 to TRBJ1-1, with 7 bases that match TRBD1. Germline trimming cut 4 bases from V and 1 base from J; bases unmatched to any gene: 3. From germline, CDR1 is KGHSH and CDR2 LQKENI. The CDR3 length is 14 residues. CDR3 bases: TGTGCCAGCTCACGACAGGGTAAGAACACTGAAGCTTTCTTT. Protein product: CASSRQGKNTEAFF.

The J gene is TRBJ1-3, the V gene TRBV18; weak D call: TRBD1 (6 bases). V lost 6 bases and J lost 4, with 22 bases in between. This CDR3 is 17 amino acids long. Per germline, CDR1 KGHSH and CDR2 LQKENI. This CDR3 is CASSQYQGHRPGNTIYF. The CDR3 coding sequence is TGTGCCAGCTCGCAATACCAGGGACATCGACCCGGAAACACCATATATTTT.

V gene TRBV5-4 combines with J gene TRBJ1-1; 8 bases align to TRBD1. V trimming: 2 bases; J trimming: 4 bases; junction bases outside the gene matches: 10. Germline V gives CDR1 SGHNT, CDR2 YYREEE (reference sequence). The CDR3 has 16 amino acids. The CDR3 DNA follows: TGTGCCAGCAGCTTTGGACAGGGCAGTCGGGGCACTGAAGCTTTCTTT. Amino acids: CASSFGQGSRGTEAFF.

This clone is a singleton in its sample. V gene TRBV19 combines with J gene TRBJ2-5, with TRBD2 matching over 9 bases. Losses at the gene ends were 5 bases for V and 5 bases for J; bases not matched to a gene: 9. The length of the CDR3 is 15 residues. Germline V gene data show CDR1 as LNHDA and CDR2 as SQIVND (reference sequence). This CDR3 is CASSGSIAGAETQYF. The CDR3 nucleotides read TGTGCCAGTAGTGGGTCGATAGCGGGAGCTGAGACCCAGTACTTC.

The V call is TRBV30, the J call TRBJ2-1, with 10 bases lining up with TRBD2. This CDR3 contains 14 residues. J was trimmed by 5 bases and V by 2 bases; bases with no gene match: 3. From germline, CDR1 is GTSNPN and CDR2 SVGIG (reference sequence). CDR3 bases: TGTGCCTGGAGTAGCGGGAGGGTCGACAATGAGCAGTTCTTC. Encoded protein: CAWSSGRVDNEQFF.

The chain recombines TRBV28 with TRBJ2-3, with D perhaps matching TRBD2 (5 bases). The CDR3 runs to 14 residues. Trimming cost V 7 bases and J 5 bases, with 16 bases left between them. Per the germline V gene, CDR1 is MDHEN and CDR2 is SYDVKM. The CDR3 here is CASTSTGRGDTQYF. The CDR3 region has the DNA TGTGCCAGCACCTCCACGGGTCGGGGAGATACGCAGTATTTT.

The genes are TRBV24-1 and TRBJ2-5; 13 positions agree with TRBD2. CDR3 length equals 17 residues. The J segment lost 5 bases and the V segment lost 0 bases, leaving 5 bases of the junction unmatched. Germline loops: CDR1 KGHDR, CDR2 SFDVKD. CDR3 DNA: TGTGCCACCAGTGATTTGGGACTAGCGGGAGATATTGAGACCCAGTACTTC. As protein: CATSDLGLAGDIETQYF.

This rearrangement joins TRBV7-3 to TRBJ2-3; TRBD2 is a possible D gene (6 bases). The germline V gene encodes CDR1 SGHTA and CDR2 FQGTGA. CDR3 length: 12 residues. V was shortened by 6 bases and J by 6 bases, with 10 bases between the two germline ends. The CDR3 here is CASSFGGDTQYF. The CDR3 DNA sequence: TGTGCCAGCAGTTTCGGGGGTGATACGCAGTATTTT.

The DNA for the CDR3 is TGTGCCAGCAGCTTGTTCAGGTCCGGGGAGCTGTTTTTT. Protein: CASSLFRSGELFF. The J gene is TRBJ2-2, the V gene TRBV5-8; D is uncertain. Trimming removed 1 base from V and 6 bases from J, with 7 bases in between. This CDR3 has 13 amino acids. CDR1 is SGHTS and CDR2 is YDEGEE in the germline V gene.

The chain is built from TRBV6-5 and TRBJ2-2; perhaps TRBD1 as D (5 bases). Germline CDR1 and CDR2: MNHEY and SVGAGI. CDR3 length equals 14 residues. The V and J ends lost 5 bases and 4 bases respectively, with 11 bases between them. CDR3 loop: CASSRQRATGELFF. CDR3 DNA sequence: TGTGCCAGCAGTCGACAGCGTGCCACCGGGGAGCTGTTTTTT.

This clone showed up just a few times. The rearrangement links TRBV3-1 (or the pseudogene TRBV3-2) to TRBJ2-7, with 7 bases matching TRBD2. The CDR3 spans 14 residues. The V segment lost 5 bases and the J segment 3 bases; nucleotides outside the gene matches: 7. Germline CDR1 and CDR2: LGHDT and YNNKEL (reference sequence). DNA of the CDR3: TGTGCCAGCAGCTCTCTAGCGGTGCACTACGAGCAGTACTTC. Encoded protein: CASSSLAVHYEQYF.

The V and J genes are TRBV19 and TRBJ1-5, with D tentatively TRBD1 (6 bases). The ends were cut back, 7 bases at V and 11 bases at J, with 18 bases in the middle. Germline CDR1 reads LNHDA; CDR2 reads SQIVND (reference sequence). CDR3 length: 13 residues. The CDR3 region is CASITTGSGAQHF. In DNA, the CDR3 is TGTGCCAGTATTACGACAGGTAGTGGGGCCCAGCATTTT.

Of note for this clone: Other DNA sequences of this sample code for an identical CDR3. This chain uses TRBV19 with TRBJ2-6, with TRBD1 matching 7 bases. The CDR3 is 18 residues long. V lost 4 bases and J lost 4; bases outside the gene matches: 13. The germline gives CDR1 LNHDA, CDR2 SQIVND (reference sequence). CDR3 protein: CASSTGYRGVRGANVLTF. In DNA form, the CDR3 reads TGTGCCAGTAGTACGGGTTACAGGGGCGTGAGGGGGGCCAACGTCCTGACTTTC.

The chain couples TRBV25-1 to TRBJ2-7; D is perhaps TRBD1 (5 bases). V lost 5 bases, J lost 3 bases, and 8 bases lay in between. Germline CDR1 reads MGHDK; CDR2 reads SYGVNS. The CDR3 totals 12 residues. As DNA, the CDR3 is TGTGCCAGCAGTACGCAGGGCTACGAGCAGTACTTC. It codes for CASSTQGYEQYF.

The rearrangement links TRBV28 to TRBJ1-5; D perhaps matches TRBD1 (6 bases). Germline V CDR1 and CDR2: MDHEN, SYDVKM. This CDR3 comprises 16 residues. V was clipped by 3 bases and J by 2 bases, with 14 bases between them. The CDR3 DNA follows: TGTGCCAGCAGTTTCCATTGGGACATAGGCAATCAGCCCCAGCATTTT. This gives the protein CASSFHWDIGNQPQHF.

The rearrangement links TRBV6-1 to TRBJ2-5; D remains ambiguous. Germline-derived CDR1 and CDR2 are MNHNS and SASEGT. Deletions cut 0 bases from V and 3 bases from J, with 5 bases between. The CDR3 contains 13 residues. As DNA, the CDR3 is TGTGCCAGCAGTGAAGCACAGAAAGAGACCCAGTACTTC. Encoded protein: CASSEAQKETQYF.

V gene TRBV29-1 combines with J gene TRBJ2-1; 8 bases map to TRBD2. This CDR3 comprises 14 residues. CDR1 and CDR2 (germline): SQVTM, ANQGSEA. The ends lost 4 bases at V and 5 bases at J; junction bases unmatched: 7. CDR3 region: CSVGSGVGHNEQFF. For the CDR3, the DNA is TGCAGCGTTGGTAGCGGGGTAGGCCACAATGAGCAGTTCTTC.